What follows are 22 T cell receptor beta chains derived from one specimen sequenced in a study of blood T cell repertoires in COVID-19. TCRdb's table, derived via immunoSEQ multiplex PCR, lists solely in-frame clones and lacks some. The sample contains nearly 55,000 clones, approximately 80% of which appear only once. What was sequenced was peripheral blood. These receptors came from a human donor with active or convalescent COVID-19. The donor label of this sample is uncertain.

V is TRBV27 and J is TRBJ2-7; 10 bases match TRBD1. V lost 5 bases, J lost 6 bases, and 7 bases stayed unmatched. This CDR3 has 14 amino acids. CDR1 MNHEY and CDR2 SMNVEV come from the germline V gene (reference sequence). The CDR3 DNA reads as TGTGCCAGCAGTCGGACAGGGGGAATGAGCGAGCAGTACTTC. Its translation: CASSRTGGMSEQYF.

The chain uses TRBV28 and TRBJ1-3; 7 bases are a match to TRBD1. This CDR3 contains 16 residues. Losses at the gene ends were 5 bases for V and 0 bases for J; bases not matched to a gene: 7. Germline values: CDR1 MDHEN, CDR2 SYDVKM. The CDR3 DNA reads TGTGCCAGCAGTACCCGCCCAGGGGGCTCTGGAAACACCATATATTTT. It is translated as CASSTRPGGSGNTIYF.

The rearrangement uses TRBV5-4 and TRBJ1-2; D is uncertain. From germline, CDR1 is SGHNT and CDR2 YYREEE (reference sequence). Between the trimmed V and J ends, which lost 6 bases and 8 bases, there was a span of 11 bases. CDR3 length: 11 residues. This CDR3 is CASTVSGGYTF. CDR3 DNA sequence: TGTGCCAGCACCGTATCCGGGGGCTACACCTTC.

V is TRBV5-1 and J is TRBJ1-2, with D maybe TRBD1 (5 bases). Germline CDR1 SGHRS, CDR2 YFSETQ. V was pared by 4 bases and J by 1 base, with 14 bases between. This CDR3 comprises 15 residues. The CDR3 region is CASSRAGGVNYGYTF. DNA for the CDR3: TGCGCCAGCAGCCGGGCTGGGGGGGTTAACTATGGCTACACCTTC.

The chain combines TRBV14 with TRBJ2-1; no definite D call. Germline V gene data show CDR1 as SGHDN and CDR2 as FVKESK. CDR3 length equals 14 residues. Deletions cut 1 base from V and 9 bases from J, with 13 bases between. The CDR3 protein is CASSQGRRFTEQFF. The DNA of the CDR3 is TGTGCCAGCAGCCAAGGGAGAAGGTTCACTGAGCAGTTCTTC.

V usage is TRBV18 and J usage is TRBJ2-2, with 8 bases lining up with TRBD1. V lost 6 bases, J lost 5 bases, and 5 bases stayed unmatched. The germline CDR1 and CDR2 sequences are KGHSH and LQKENI. The CDR3 has 14 amino acids. CDR3 protein: CASSPTGETGELFF. The CDR3 DNA sequence: TGTGCCAGCTCGCCGACAGGGGAGACCGGGGAGCTGTTTTTT.

This chain connects TRBV4-3 to TRBJ2-2; TRBD1 might be the D (5 bases). Germline CDR1 reads LGHNA; CDR2 reads YSLEER. This CDR3 is built from 15 residues. V lost 1 base, J lost 2 bases, and 8 bases lay in between. The chain's CDR3 is CASSQGGLNTGELFF. CDR3 coding DNA: TGCGCCAGCAGCCAAGGGGGCTTAAACACCGGGGAGCTGTTTTTT.

This clone was picked up a small number of times. The rearrangement joins TRBV19 to TRBJ2-7; 7 bases match TRBD1. This CDR3 is built from 13 residues. Trimming cost V 5 bases and J 6 bases; bases outside gene matches: 7. Germline CDR1 LNHDA, CDR2 SQIVND (reference sequence). The DNA for the CDR3 is TGTGCCAGTAGTCGCCCCGACAGGGCCGAGCAGTACTTC. Residues: CASSRPDRAEQYF. The full variable domain, completed using reference TRBV19 and TRBJ2-7, is DGGITQSPKYLFRKEGQNVTLSCEQNLNHDAMYWYRQDPGQGLRLIYYSQIVNDFQKGDIAEGYSVSREKKESFPLTVTSAQKNPTAFYLCASSRPDRAEQYFGPGTRLTVT.

The chain couples TRBV11-2 to TRBJ2-2, with 12 bases lining up with TRBD2. Trimming removed 5 bases from V and 4 bases from J; junction bases left unmatched: 5. Germline V gene data show CDR1 as SGHAT and CDR2 as FQNNGV. The CDR3 has 16 residues. The CDR3 loop is CASSPSGRAGTGELFF. The CDR3 DNA sequence: TGTGCCAGCAGCCCTAGCGGGAGGGCCGGCACCGGGGAGCTGTTTTTT.

The chain carries TRBV3-1 (or the pseudogene TRBV3-2) and TRBJ2-7; D is perhaps TRBD1 (7 bases). The V gene lost 0 bases and the J gene lost 7 bases, with 19 bases spanning the gap. The CDR3 length is 16 residues. Germline assignment: CDR1 LGHDT and CDR2 YNNKEL (reference sequence). The DNA for the CDR3 is TGTGCCAGCAGCCAAGATACAGGGGCCCGAGGAGGGGAGCAGTACTTC. It specifies CASSQDTGARGGEQYF.

V is TRBV6-1 and J is TRBJ2-5; the D gene is possibly TRBD1 (6 bases). CDR3 length equals 13 residues. Germline V gene sequence: CDR1 MNHNS, CDR2 SASEGT. Deletions cut 3 bases from V and 5 bases from J, with 10 bases between. CDR3 loop: CASSELRGETQYF. CDR3 nucleotide sequence: TGTGCCAGCAGTGAGTTGAGGGGGGAGACCCAGTACTTC.

This clone has a handful of counts. The chain couples TRBV3-1 (or the pseudogene TRBV3-2) to TRBJ1-1; D uncertain. With 1 base removed from V and 1 base from J, the gap between germline ends came to 7 bases. The CDR3 length is 14 residues. Germline V CDR1 and CDR2: LGHDT, YNNKEL (reference sequence). Written as DNA, the CDR3 is TGTGCCAGCAGCCAAGGCGGCAGGAACACTGAAGCTTTCTTT. Protein product: CASSQGGRNTEAFF.

This sequence joins TRBV5-4 and TRBJ2-3; 12 bases fit TRBD2. V was clipped by 4 bases and J by 6 bases; unmatched bases: 3. The CDR3 is made up of 14 amino acids. CDR1 and CDR2 (germline): SGHNT, YYREEE (reference sequence). CDR3 region: CASSGGTSGDTQYF. CDR3 bases: TGTGCCAGCAGCGGCGGGACTAGCGGGGATACGCAGTATTTT. The full variable domain, rest sourced from reference TRBV5-4 and TRBJ2-3, is ETGVTQSPTHLIKTRGQQVTLRCSSQSGHNTVSWYQQALGQGPQFIFQYYREEENGRGNFPPRFSGLQFPNYSSELNVNALELDDSALYLCASSGGTSGDTQYFGPGTRLTVL.

V usage is TRBV3-1 (or the pseudogene TRBV3-2) and J usage is TRBJ2-7; TRBD1 agrees at 7 bases. The trim removed 0 bases at V and 1 base at J, leaving 6 bases unmatched. The CDR3 length is 16 residues. Germline V gene sequence: CDR1 LGHDT, CDR2 YNNKEL (reference sequence). In DNA, the CDR3 is TGTGCCAGCAGCCAAGACGGGACAGTTTTGTCCTACGAGCAGTACTTC. Its translation is CASSQDGTVLSYEQYF.

This sequence joins TRBV9 and TRBJ1-1, with 7 bases fitting TRBD1. V lost 3 bases and J lost 4; bases outside the gene matches: 6. Germline CDR1 SGDLS, CDR2 YYNGEE. This CDR3 contains 14 residues. CDR3 protein: CASSARQGFTEAFF. The CDR3, as DNA: TGTGCCAGCAGCGCCCGACAGGGTTTCACTGAAGCTTTCTTT.

The J gene is TRBJ1-2, the V gene TRBV5-1; the D gene is possibly TRBD1 (5 bases). Germline CDR1 and CDR2: SGHRS and YFSETQ. The CDR3 spans 13 residues. The V end was cut by 4 bases, the J end by 6 bases, with 13 bases between. The CDR3 spells CASSVQGGDGYTF. CDR3 nucleotides: TGCGCCAGCAGCGTCCAGGGAGGGGATGGCTACACCTTC.

V usage is TRBV29-1 and J usage is TRBJ2-1, with 10 bases that match TRBD2. V lost 4 bases to trimming and J lost 4 bases; unmatched junction nucleotides: 7. CDR3 size: 15 residues. The germline CDR1 and CDR2 sequences are SQVTM and ANQGSEA. The CDR3 bases are TGCAGCGTTGTCGATTGGACTAGCGGTTACAATGAGCAGTTCTTC. Amino acid sequence: CSVVDWTSGYNEQFF.

The chain couples TRBV24-1 to TRBJ1-2, with D uncertain. CDR3 length equals 14 residues. Germline lookup yields CDR1 KGHDR and CDR2 SFDVKD. V lost 5 bases and J 2 bases, leaving 11 bases between the germline ends. The CDR3 here is CATSVAGLNYGYTF. The CDR3 DNA reads TGTGCCACCAGTGTTGCGGGCCTCAACTATGGCTACACCTTC.

The V call is TRBV7-8, the J call TRBJ1-1; TRBD1 might be the D (5 bases). CDR1 and CDR2 (germline): SGHVS, FQNEAQ. Trimming took off 2 bases at V and 11 bases at J, with 21 bases between the two ends. The CDR3 sequence is 15 residues long. CDR3 bases: TGTGCCAGCAGCTTAAAGCCGGGACTCCTATTAGCCGCTTTCTTT. It is translated as CASSLKPGLLLAAFF.

The rearrangement uses TRBV6-5 and TRBJ1-2; tentative D call: TRBD1 (5 bases). CDR1 is MNHEY, CDR2 SVGAGI, per germline. CDR3 length: 14 amino acids. Trimming removed 7 bases at V and 4 bases at J, with 16 bases between. The CDR3 sequence: CASTSGGGGYGYTF. CDR3 bases: TGTGCCAGCACCTCGGGGGGAGGCGGCTATGGCTACACCTTC.

This chain links TRBV28 with TRBJ2-7; 9 bases align to TRBD1. V lost 4 bases to trimming and J lost 3 bases; unmatched junction nucleotides: 1. The CDR3 covers 13 residues. In germline, CDR1 is MDHEN, CDR2 SYDVKM. Here the CDR3 DNA reads TGTGCCAGCAGTTCGGGACAGGGCTACGAGCAGTACTTC. It is translated as CASSSGQGYEQYF.

V and J are TRBV7-2 and TRBJ1-5; 7 bases match TRBD1. This CDR3 is 13 amino acids long. The germline V gene has CDR1 SGHTA and CDR2 FQGNSA. V shed 4 bases, J shed 5 bases, and the junction held 2 bases outside the gene matches. In DNA, the CDR3 is TGTGCCAGCAGCTGGGGGACAGATCAGCCCCAGCATTTT. It specifies CASSWGTDQPQHF. The whole variable domain, filled in from reference TRBV7-2 and TRBJ1-5, reads GAGVSQSPSNKVTEKGKDVELRCDPISGHTALYWYRQSLGQGLEFLIYFQGNSAPDKSGLPSDRFSAERTGGSVSTLTIQRTQQEDSAVYLCASSWGTDQPQHFGDGTRLSIL.